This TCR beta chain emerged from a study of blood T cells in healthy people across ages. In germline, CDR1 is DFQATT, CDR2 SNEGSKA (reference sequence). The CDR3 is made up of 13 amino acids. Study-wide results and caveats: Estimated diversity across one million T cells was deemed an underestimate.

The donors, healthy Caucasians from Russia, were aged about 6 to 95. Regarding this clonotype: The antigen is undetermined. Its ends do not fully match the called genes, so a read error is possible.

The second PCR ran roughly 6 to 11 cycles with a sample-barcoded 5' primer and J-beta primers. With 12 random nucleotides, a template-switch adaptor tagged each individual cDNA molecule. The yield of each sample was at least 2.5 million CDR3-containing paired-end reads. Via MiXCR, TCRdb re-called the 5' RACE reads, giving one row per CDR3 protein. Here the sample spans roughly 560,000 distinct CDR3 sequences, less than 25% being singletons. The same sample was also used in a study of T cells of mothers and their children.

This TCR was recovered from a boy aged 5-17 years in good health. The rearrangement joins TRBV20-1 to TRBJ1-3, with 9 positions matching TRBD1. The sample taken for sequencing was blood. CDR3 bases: TGCAGTGCCACACAGGGGGCGGGAAACACCGTATATTTT. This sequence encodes CSATQGAGNTVYF.